This TCR beta chain came from a study of PD-1 blockade in classical Hodgkin lymphoma. Relapses following autologous stem cell transplantation were seen in all patients, with brentuximab vedotin exposure varying. The authors enriched CD8+ T cells from thawed PBMCs via magnetic negative selection. The assay was immunoSEQ multiplex PCR, and TCRdb's table has in-frame clones only and misses some. The sample contains 5,500 to 7,500 clones, roughly 53% of which appear only once. The CDR3 totals 15 residues. Germline assignment: CDR1 MNHNS and CDR2 SASEGT. V was shortened by 2 bases and J by 5 bases, with 16 bases between the two germline ends.

V is TRBV6-1 and J is TRBJ2-7; D may be TRBD1 (5 bases). The TCR sequence derives from a human donor with classical Hodgkin lymphoma. Sample: CD8+ T cells from blood, taken at baseline. The CDR3 loop reads CASSEQRRPGNEQYF. In nucleotides, the CDR3 is TGTGCCAGCAGTGAACAAAGGCGACCAGGGAACGAGCAGTACTTC.